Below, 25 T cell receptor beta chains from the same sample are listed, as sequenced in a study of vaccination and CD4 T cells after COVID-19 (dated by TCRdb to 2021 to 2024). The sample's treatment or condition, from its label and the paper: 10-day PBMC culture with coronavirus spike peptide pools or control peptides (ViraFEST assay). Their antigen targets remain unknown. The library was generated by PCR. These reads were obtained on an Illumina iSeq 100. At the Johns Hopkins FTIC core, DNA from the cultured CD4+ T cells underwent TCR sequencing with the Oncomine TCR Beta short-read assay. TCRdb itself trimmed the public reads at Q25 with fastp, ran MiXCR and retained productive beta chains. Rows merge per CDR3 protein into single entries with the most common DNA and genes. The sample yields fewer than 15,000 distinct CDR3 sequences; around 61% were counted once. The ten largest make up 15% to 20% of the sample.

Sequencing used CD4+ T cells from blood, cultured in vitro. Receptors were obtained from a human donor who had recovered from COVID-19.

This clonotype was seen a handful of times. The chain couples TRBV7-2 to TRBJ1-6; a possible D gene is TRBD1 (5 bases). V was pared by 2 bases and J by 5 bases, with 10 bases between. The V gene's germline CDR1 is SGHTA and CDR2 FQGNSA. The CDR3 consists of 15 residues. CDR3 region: CASSLLGRDNSPLHF. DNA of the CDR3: TGTGCCAGCAGCTTATTAGGCAGGGATAATTCACCCCTCCACTTT.

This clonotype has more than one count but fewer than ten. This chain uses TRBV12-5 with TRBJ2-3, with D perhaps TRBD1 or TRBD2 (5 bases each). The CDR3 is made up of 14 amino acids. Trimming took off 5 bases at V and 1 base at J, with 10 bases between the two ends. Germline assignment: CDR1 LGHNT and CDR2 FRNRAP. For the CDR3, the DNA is TGTGCTAGTGGTGAGGGGTACCGCACAGATACGCAGTATTTT. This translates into CASGEGYRTDTQYF.

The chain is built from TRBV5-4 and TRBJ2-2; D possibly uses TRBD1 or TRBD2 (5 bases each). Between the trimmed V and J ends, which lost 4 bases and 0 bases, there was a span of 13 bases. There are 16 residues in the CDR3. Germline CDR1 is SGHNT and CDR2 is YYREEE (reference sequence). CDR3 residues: CASSPGRGPNTGELFF. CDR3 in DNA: TGTGCCAGCAGCCCGGGACGGGGACCGAACACCGGGGAGCTGTTTTTT. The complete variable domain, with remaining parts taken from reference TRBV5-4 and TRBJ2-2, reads ETGVTQSPTHLIKTRGQQVTLRCSSQSGHNTVSWYQQALGQGPQFIFQYYREEENGRGNFPPRFSGLQFPNYSSELNVNALELDDSALYLCASSPGRGPNTGELFFGEGSRLTVL.

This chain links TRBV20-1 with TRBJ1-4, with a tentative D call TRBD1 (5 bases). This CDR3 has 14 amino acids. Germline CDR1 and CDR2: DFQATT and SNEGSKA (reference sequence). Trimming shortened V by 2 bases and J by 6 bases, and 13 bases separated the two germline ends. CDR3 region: CSARQGNMDEKLFF. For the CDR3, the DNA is TGCAGTGCTAGACAGGGAAATATGGATGAAAAACTGTTTTTT.

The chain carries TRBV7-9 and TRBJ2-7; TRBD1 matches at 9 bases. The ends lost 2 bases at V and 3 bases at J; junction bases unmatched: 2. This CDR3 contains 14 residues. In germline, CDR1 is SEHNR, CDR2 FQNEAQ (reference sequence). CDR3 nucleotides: TGTGCCAGCAGCTTAACAGGGGGCTTCTACGAGCAGTACTTC. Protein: CASSLTGGFYEQYF.

CDR3 coding DNA: TGTGCCAGCAGTTACTCTGGGTGGGGGGATACGCAGTATTTT. Its protein product is CASSYSGWGDTQYF. The chain recombines TRBV6-5 with TRBJ2-3; D is perhaps TRBD1 or TRBD2 (5 bases each). Germline V gene lookup returns CDR1 MNHEY and CDR2 SVGAGI. Trimming shortened V by 0 bases and J by 6 bases, and 10 bases separated the two germline ends. The CDR3 totals 14 residues.

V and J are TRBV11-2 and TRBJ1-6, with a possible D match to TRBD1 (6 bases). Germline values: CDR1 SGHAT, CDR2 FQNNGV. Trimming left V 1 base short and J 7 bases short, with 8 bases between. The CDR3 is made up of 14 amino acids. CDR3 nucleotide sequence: TGTGCCAGCAGCTTAGGTCAGGGGAATTCACCCCTCCACTTT. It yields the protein CASSLGQGNSPLHF.

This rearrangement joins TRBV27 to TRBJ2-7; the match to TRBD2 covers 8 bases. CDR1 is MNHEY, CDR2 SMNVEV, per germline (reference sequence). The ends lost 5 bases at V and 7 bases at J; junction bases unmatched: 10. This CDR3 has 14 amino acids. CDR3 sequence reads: CASSRPGGIEEQYF. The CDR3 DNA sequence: TGTGCCAGCAGTCGTCCGGGAGGGATTGAAGAGCAGTACTTC.

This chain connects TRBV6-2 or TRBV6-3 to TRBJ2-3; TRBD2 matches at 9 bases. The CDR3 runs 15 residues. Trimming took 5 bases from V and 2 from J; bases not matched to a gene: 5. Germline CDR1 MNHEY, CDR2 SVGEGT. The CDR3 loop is CASSGSGGTTDTQYF. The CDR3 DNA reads TGTGCCAGCAGTGGTAGCGGGGGAACCACAGATACGCAGTATTTT.

CDR3 bases: TGTGCCAGCAGTGAAGCGTGGCGGGCTTCTAACTATGGCTACACCTTC. Its translation is CASSEAWRASNYGYTF. V is TRBV6-1 and J is TRBJ1-2; D gene uncertain. Trimming removed 0 bases at V and 0 bases at J, with 11 bases between. Germline V lookup: CDR1 MNHNS, CDR2 SASEGT. This CDR3 contains 16 residues.

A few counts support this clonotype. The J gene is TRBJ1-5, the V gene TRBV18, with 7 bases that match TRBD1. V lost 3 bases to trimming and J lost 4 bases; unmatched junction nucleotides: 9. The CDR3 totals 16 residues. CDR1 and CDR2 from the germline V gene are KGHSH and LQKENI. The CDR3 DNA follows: TGTGCCAGCTCACCGGCCGGAAGGGGGCGTAATCAGCCCCAGCATTTT. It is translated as CASSPAGRGRNQPQHF.

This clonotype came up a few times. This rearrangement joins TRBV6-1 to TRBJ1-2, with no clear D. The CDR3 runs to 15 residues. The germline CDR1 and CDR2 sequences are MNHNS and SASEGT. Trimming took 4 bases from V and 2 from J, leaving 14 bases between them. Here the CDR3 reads CASSASGVPNYGYTF. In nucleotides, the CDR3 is TGTGCCAGCAGTGCCTCCGGGGTACCCAACTATGGCTACACCTTC.

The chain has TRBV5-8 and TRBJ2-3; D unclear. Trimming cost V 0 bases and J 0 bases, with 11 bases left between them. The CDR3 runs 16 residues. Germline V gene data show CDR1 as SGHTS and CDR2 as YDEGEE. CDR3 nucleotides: TGTGCCAGCAGCTTGGGAAAGACTTGGAGCACAGATACGCAGTATTTT. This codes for CASSLGKTWSTDTQYF. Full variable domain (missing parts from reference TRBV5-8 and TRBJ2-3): EAGVTQSPTHLIKTRGQQATLRCSPISGHTSVYWYQQALGLGLQFLLWYDEGEERNRGNFPPRFSGRQFPNYSSELNVNALELEDSALYLCASSLGKTWSTDTQYFGPGTRLTVL.

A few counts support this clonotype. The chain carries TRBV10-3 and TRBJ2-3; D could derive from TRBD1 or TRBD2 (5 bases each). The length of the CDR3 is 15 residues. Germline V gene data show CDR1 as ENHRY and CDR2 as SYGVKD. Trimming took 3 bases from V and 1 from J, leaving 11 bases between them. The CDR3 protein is CAISDSLGGTDTQYF. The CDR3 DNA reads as TGTGCCATCAGTGATTCTTTGGGGGGCACAGATACGCAGTATTTT.

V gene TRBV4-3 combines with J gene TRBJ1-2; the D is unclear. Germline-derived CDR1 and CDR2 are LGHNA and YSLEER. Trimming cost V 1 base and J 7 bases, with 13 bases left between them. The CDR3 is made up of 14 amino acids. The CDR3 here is CASSQGGSGAGYTF. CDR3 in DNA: TGCGCCAGCAGCCAAGGTGGGTCGGGTGCTGGCTACACCTTC.

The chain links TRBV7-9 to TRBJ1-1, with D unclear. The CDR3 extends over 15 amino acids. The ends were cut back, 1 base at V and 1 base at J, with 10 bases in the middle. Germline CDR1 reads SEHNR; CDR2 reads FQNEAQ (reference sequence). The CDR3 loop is CASSLEKGRNTEAFF. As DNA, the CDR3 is TGTGCCAGCAGCTTAGAAAAGGGAAGGAACACTGAAGCTTTCTTT.

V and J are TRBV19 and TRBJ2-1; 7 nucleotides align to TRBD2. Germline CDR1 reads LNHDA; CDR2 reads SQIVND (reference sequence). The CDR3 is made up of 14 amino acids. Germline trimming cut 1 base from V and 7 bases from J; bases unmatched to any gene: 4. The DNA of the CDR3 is TGTGCCAGTAGTATAGTGGCGGGAGAAAATGAGCAGTTCTTC. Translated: CASSIVAGENEQFF.

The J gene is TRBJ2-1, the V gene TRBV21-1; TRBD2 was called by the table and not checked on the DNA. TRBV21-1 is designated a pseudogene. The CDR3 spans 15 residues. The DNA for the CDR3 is TGTGCCAGCACCGATGGGACGGCCCTCGGTGCTGAGCAGTTCTTC. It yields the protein CASTDGTALGAEQFF.

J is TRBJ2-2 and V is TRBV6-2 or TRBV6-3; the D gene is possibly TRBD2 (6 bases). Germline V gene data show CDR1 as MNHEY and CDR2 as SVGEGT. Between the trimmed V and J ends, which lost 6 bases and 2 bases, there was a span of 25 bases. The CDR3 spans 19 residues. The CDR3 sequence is CASRRSRLARIYNTGELFF. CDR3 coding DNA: TGTGCCAGCAGGAGGTCCAGGCTAGCGCGGATCTACAACACCGGGGAGCTGTTTTTT.

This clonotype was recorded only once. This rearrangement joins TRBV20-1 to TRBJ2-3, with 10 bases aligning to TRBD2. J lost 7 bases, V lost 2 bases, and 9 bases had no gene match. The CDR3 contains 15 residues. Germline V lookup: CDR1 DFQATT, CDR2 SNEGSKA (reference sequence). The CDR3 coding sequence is TGCAGTGCTAGATCTGCTAGCGGGAGTGGATATACGCAGTATTTT. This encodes CSARSASGSGYTQYF.

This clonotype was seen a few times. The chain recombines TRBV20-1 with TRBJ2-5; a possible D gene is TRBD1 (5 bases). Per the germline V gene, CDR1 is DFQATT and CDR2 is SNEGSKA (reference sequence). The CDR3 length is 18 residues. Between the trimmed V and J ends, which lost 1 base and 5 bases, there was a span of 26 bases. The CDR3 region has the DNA TGCAGTGCTAGAGCCTCTTATACCAGCCTAGGGGTCTTCGAGACCCAGTACTTC. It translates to CSARASYTSLGVFETQYF.

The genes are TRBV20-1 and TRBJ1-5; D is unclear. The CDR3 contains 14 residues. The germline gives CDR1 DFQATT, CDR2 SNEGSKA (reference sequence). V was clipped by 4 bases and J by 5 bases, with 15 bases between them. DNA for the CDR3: TGCAGTGCTATCCTCCTGAGCGGGGATCAGCCCCAGCATTTT. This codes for CSAILLSGDQPQHF.

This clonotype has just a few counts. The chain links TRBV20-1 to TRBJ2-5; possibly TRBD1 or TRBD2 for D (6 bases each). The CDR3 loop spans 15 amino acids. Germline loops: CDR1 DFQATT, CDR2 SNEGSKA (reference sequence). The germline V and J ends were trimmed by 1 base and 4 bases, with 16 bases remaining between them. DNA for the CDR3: TGCAGTGCTAGAGGTTCACAGGGAGGCCCAGAGACCCAGTACTTC. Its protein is CSARGSQGGPETQYF.

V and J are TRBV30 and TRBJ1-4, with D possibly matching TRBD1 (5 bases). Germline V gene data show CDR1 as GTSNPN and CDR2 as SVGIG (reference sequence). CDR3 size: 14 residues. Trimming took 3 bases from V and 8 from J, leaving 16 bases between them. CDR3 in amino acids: CAWRFGGAVEKLFF. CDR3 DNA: TGTGCCTGGAGGTTCGGAGGGGCGGTCGAAAAACTGTTTTTT.

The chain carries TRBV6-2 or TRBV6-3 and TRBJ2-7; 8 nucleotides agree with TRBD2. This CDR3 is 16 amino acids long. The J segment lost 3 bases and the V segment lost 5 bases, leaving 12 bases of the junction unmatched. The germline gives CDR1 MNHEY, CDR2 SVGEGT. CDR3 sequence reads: CASSEKRTSRFYEQYF. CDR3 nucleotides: TGTGCCAGCAGTGAAAAACGGACTAGCAGATTCTACGAGCAGTACTTC.